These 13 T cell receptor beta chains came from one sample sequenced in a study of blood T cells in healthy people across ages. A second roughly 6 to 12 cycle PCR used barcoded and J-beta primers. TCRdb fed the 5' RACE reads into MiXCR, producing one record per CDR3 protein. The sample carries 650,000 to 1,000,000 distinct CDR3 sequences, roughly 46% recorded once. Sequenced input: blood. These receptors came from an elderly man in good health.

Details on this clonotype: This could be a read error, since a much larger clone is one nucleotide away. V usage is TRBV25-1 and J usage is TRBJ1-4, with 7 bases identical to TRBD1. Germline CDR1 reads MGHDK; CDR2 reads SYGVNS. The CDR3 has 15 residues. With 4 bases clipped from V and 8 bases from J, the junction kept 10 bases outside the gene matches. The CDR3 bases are TGTGCCAGCAGTGCAGGGGGGGGCAGGGGGGAAAAACTGTTTTTT. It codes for CASSAGGGRGEKLFF.

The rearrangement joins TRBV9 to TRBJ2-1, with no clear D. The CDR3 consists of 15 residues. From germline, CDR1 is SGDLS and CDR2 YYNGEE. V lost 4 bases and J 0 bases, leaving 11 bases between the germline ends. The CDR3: CASSNRASSYNEQFF. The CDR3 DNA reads TGTGCCAGCAGCAATAGGGCGAGCTCCTACAATGAGCAGTTCTTC.

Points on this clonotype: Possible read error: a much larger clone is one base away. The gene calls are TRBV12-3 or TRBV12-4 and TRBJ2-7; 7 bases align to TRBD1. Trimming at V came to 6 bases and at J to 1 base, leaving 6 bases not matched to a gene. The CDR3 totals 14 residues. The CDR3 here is CASSPTGQSYEQYF. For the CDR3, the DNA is TGTGCCAGCAGCCCCACGGGACAGTCCTACGAGCAGTACTTC.

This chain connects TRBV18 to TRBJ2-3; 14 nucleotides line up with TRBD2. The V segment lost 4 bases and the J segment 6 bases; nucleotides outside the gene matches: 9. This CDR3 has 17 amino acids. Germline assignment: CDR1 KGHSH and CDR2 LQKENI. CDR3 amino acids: CASSLPPGLAGADTQYF. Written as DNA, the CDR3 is TGTGCCAGCTCACTTCCCCCGGGACTAGCGGGAGCTGATACGCAGTATTTT. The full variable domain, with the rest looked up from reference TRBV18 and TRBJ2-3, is NAGVMQNPRHLVRRRGQEARLRCSPMKGHSHVYWYRQLPEEGLKFMVYLQKENIIDESGMPKERFSAEFPKEGPSILRIQQVVRGDSAAYFCASSLPPGLAGADTQYFGPGTRLTVL.

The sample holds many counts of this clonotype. The CDR3 loop reads CASSLERGYGYTF. The CDR3, as DNA: TGTGCCAGCAGCTTAGAGCGTGGCTATGGCTACACCTTC. The V call is TRBV11-2, the J call TRBJ1-2; D gene unclear. Germline CDR1 reads SGHAT; CDR2 reads FQNNGV. The CDR3 is 13 amino acids. V dropped 0 bases and J dropped 4 bases, with 6 bases sitting between them. The variable domain in full, with the rest retrieved from reference TRBV11-2 and TRBJ1-2, is EAGVAQSPRYKIIEKRQSVAFWCNPISGHATLYWYQQILGQGPKLLIQFQNNGVVDDSQLPKDRFSAERLKGVDSTLKIQPAKLEDSAVYLCASSLERGYGYTFGSGTRLTVV.

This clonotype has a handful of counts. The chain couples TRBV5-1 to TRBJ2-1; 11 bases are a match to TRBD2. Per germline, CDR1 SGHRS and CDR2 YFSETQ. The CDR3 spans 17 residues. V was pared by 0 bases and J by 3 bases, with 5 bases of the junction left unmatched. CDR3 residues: CASSLEGLADFYNEQFF. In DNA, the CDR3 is TGCGCCAGCAGCTTGGAGGGACTAGCGGATTTCTACAATGAGCAGTTCTTC. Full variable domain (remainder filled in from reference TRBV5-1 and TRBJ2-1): KAGVTQTPRYLIKTRGQQVTLSCSPISGHRSVSWYQQTPGQGLQFLFEYFSETQRNKGNFPGRFSGRQFSNSRSEMNVSTLELGDSALYLCASSLEGLADFYNEQFFGPGTRLTVL.

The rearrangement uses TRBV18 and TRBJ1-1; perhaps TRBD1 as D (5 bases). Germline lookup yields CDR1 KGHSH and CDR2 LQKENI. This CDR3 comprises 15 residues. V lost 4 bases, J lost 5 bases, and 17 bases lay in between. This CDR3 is CASSQGIRGNTEAFF. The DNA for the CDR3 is TGTGCCAGCTCACAGGGGATACGGGGGAATACTGAAGCTTTCTTT.

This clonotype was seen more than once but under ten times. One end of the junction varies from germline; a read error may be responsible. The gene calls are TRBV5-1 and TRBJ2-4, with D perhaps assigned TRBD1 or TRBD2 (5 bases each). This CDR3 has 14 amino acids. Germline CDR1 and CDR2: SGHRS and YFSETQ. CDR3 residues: CASRLGVTENIQYF. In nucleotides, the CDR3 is TGCGCCAGCAGGTTGGGGGTAACGGAAAACATTCAGTACTTC.

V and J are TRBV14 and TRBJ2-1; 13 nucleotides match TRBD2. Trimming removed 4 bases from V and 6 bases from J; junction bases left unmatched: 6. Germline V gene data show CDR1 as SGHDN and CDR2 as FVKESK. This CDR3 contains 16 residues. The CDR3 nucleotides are TGTGCCAGCAGCCGACCTACTAGCGGGAGGGCCAATGAGCAGTTCTTC. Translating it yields CASSRPTSGRANEQFF.

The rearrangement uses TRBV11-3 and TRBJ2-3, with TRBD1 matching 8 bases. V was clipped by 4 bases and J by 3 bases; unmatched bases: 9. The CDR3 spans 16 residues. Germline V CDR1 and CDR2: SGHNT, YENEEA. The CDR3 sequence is CASSWARDRGTDTQYF. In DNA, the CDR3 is TGTGCCAGCAGCTGGGCCCGAGACAGGGGAACAGATACGCAGTATTTT.

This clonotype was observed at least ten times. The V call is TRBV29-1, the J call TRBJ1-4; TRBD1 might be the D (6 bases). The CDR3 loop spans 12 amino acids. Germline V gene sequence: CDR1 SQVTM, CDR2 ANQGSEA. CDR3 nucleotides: TGCGGAACAGGGCCGACTAATGAAAAACTGTTTTTT. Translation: CGTGPTNEKLFF.

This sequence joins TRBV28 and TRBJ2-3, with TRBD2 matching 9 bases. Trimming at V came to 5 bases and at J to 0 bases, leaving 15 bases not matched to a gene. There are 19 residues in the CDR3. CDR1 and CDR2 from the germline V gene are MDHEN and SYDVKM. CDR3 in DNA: TGTGCCAGCAGTCTACCTATCGAGGGACTAGCAGTAAGCACAGATACGCAGTATTTT. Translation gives CASSLPIEGLAVSTDTQYF.

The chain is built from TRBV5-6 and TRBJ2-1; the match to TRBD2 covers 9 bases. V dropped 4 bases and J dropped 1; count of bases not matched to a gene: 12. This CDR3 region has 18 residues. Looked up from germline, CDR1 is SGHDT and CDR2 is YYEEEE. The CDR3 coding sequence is TGTGCCAGCAGCAATACTGGCATGGCGGGAGGGTCCTACAATGAGCAGTTCTTC. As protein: CASSNTGMAGGSYNEQFF.